This T cell receptor beta chain stems from a study of PD-L1 blockade in urothelial cancer (dated by TCRdb to 2015 to 2018). For the wider study: All patients started therapy around 2014 and received atezolizumab 1,200 mg intravenously every 3 weeks. About 85% of the 29 patients were males with bladder-origin urothelial cancer, and 18 of 29 reported a prior smoking history. An ECOG performance status of 0 or 1 was recorded for the patients, and 0 to 3 prior chemotherapy regimens had been received by the patients. A median of around 1,400 T cells and roughly 1,100 unique TCRs was obtained from tumor samples, and a median clonality of around 0.091 and a median T cell proportion of roughly 0.1 were observed. An exploratory multi-omic analysis was conducted of the somatic, immune and clinical correlates of response to PD-L1 blockade with atezolizumab in urothelial cancer. TCR sequencing covered pretreatment tumor samples and matched, serially collected peripheral blood taken before and after atezolizumab treatment. Durable clinical benefit was defined as progression-free survival longer than 6 months, and TCR features were also tested against progression-free and overall survival. In the same patients, pretreatment tumors underwent whole exome sequencing and RNA sequencing in addition to TCR sequencing. Fewer than ten patients reached durable clinical benefit, while 20 patients did not. Pretreatment blood TCR-seq was available for 30 or so patients, at least one posttreatment blood collection was obtained for 24 patients, and tumor TCR-seq was available for 24 patients. Five patients were left out of tumor TCR analyses because tumors from two patients failed quality control and three patients had no tumor available.

The CDR3 holds 14 amino acids from the cysteine to the phenylalanine. Just the 42-base CDR3 DNA is kept, in frame starting at base 1. Synthetic TCR analog templates were spiked into each PCR so that absolute template abundance could be estimated from read counts. In FFPE tumors, housekeeping genes were amplified and quantified to estimate usable DNA and calculate T cell fraction. The immunoSEQ assay used bias-controlled V and J gene primers to amplify TCRbeta CDR3 regions from genomic DNA. Rearranged TCRbeta segments were sequenced at approximately 20X coverage. The paper's data handling went like this. Sequencing errors were corrected by clustering, and CDR3s were annotated against IMGT so that V, D and J genes could be assigned. Downstream analyses used only productive TCRbeta rearrangements and left out out-of-frame or stop-codon sequences. Clonality was computed as one minus Shannon entropy normalized by the log of the number of unique productive sequences. Fisher's exact test with Benjamini-Hochberg correction, at a threshold of adjusted p below 0.01, was used to find clones that differed between time points or between blood and tumor. Entries here come from immuneACCESS through TCRdb and include only in-frame sequences with V and J called. Some clones fail to appear in such tables; in the studies checked, an unresolved V gene covers under half of the shortfall, and the cause of the remainder is unknown. The V and J calls and clone size come from that table; D and trimming were worked out from the DNA. A total of tens of thousands of clones appear in this sample, just over 35% of them only once. The ten biggest clones cover approximately 9% of the sample.

The time point label here, explained by the study, means: pretreatment tumor sample. The cohort included roughly 30 patients with locally advanced or metastatic urothelial carcinoma who were treated at Memorial Sloan Kettering on a trial protocol. Every piece of tumor tissue used for sequencing was obtained before atezolizumab dosing. The Qiagen DNeasy Blood extraction kit was used to purify genomic DNA from total PBMCs and tumor samples. Summary of the overall study and its limitations: Among patients with durable benefit, tumor-associated TCR clones showed greater expansion in peripheral blood 3 weeks after treatment started (n of about 20, p = 0.022). The proportion of tumor-infiltrating T lymphocytes was higher in patients with durable benefit (n of about 25, Mann-Whitney p = 0.047). Small sample size (n ≈ 29) and many exploratory analyses mean the results are intended to be hypothesis-generating. FFPE tumor samples that were not collected immediately before treatment were used, and only one sample per patient was analyzed, so heterogeneity was possibly missed.

With regard to this clone: What antigen it recognizes has not been identified. No base-level quality is on record; no much larger clone is a single base apart.

The receptor comes from a man between 60 and 70 years old with urothelial cancer. This specimen was tumor tissue, taken before atezolizumab (anti-PD-L1) treatment. The V and J genes are TRBV1 and TRBJ1-1. TRBV1 is tagged as a pseudogene. CDR3 protein: CASSQGWGNTEAFF. The bases read TGCGCCAGCAGCCAAGGATGGGGGAACACTGAAGCTTTCTTT.